This TCR beta chain was identified during a study of the immune and genomic landscape of osteosarcoma. In the study overall: Diagnosis ages spanned roughly 5-81 years, median about 30.

A word on this clone: Its antigen is undetermined.

Trimming removed 2 bases from V and 3 bases from J, with 13 bases in between. Germline V lookup: CDR1 MDHEN, CDR2 SYDVKM. The length of the CDR3 is 15 residues. Data came from immunoSEQ multiplex PCR; TCRdb stores just in-frame clones and leaves some out. This sample has 10,000 or so clones, with around two thirds found just once. The study's findings and limits: Clonality was low: mean roughly 0.081, highest 0.3 to 0.35, suggesting limited expansion.

Osteosarcoma specimens were post-treatment primary, local recurrence and metastasis tumors from poor-prognosis patients. Sequences were obtained from osteosarcoma tumor tissue from the lung. The chain employs TRBV28 and TRBJ2-5; no reliable D call. This clonotype originated in a human donor with osteosarcoma. The CDR3 coding sequence is TGTGCCAGCAGTTTACGGCGGCGAGACAAAGAGACCCAGTACTTC. Its translation is CASSLRRRDKETQYF. The complete variable domain, with remaining parts taken from reference TRBV28 and TRBJ2-5, reads DVKVTQSSRYLVKRTGEKVFLECVQDMDHENMFWYRQDPGLGLRLIYFSYDVKMKEKGDIPEGYSVSREKKERFSLILESASTNQTSMYLCASSLRRRDKETQYFGPGTRLLVL.